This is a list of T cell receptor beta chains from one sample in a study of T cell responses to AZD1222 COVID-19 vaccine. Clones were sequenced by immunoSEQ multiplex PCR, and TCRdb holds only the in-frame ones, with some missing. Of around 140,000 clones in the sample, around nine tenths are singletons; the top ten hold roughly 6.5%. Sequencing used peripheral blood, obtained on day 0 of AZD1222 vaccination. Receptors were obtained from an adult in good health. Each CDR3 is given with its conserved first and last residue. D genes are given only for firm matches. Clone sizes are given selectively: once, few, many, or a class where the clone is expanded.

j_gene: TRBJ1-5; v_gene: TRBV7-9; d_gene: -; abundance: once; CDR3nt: TGTGCCAGCAGCTTAGAAGAGGGCGGGCAGCCCCAGCATTTT; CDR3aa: CASSLEEGGQPQHF
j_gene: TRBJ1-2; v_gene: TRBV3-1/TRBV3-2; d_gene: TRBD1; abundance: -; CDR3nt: TGTGCCAGCAGCCCGGGGTGGGGGACAGGGCGTACCAGGGTCTATGGCTACACCTTC; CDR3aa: CASSPGWGTGRTRVYGYTF
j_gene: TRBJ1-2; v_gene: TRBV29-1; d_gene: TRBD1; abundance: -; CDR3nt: TGCAGCGGAGGGACAGGGCTCAACTATGGCTACACCTTC; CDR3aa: CSGGTGLNYGYTF
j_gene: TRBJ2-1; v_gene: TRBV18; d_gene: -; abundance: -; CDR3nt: TGTGCCAGCTCACTGCCGGGCGGAGATGAGCAGTTCTTC; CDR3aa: CASSLPGGDEQFF
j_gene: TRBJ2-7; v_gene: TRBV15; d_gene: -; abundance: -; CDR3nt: TGTGCCACCAGCAGAATACCGTCAGACGCAAAATACGAGCAGTACTTC; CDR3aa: CATSRIPSDAKYEQYF
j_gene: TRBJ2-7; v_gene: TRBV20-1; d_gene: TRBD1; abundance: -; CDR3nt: TGCAGTGCCCCCGACAGGGAAGAGCAGTACTTC; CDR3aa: CSAPDREEQYF
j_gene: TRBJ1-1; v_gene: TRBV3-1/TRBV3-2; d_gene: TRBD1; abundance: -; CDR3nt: TGTGCCAGCAGCCAGAACAGGGGATTAATGAACACTGAAGCTTTCTTT; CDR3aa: CASSQNRGLMNTEAFF
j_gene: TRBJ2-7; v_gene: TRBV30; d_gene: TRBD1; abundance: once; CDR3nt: TGTGCCTGGAGTGTAGGGGGCGACTACGAGCAGTACTTC; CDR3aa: CAWSVGGDYEQYF
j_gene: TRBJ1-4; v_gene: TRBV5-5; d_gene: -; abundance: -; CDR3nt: TGTGCCAGCAGCTTACGACAAGACCGAGATGAAAAACTGTTTTTT; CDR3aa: CASSLRQDRDEKLFF
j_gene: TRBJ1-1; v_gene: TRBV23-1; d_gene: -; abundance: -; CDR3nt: TGCGCCAGCAGCCGGTGGGACACTGAAGCTTTCTTT; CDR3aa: CASSRWDTEAFF